This record covers a single TCR beta chain. This specimen comes from a study of shared clonotypes between healthy human individuals. Trimming took off 0 bases at V and 6 bases at J, with 12 bases between the two ends. CDR1 MNHEY and CDR2 SVGAGI come from the germline V gene. The CDR3 loop spans 16 amino acids. Per the original methods: Filtering differed for immunoSEQ, which gave only junction sequences without quality scores. Clones were read by immunoSEQ multiplex PCR, and TCRdb kept only the in-frame ones, dropping some. The V and J calls and the clone size are those of that table, but D and trimming were determined from the DNA. The sample consists of under 2,500,000 clones, approximately 96% of them appearing once.

The sample taken for sequencing was naive CD4+ T cells sorted from blood. Subset: CD45RA+ positively selected. The chain is built from TRBV6-5 and TRBJ1-6; perhaps TRBD1 as D (6 bases). This receptor was identified in a man between 18 and 35 years old in good health. Written as DNA, the CDR3 is TGTGCCAGCAGTTACTCCGGGGGCAGGGGTAATTCACCCCTCCACTTT. Its protein is CASSYSGGRGNSPLHF.